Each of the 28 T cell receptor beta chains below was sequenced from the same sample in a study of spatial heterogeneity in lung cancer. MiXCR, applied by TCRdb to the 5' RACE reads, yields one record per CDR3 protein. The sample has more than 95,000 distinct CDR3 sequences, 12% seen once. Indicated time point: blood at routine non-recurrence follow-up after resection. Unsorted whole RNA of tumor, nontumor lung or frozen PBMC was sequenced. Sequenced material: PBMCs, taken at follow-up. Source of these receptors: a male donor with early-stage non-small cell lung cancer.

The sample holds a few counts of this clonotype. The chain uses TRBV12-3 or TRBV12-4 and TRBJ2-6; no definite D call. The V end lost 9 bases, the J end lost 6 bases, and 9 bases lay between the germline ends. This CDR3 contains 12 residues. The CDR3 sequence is CASMGLANVLTF. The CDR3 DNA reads TGTGCCAGTATGGGGTTGGCCAACGTCCTGACTTTC.

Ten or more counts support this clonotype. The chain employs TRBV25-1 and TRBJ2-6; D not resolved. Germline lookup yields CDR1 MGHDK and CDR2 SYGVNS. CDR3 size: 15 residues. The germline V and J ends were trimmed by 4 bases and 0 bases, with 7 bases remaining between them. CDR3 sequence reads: CASSVLFSGANVLTF. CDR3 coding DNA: TGTGCCAGCAGTGTTTTGTTCTCTGGGGCCAACGTCCTGACTTTC.

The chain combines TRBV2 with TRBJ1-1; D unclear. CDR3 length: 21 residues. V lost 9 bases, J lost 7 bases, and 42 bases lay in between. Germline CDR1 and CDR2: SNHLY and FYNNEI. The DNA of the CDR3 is TGTGCCAGACCGGACCGCACATGGATGGGTTTACTGACTGGTTTGGGAGTTGAAGCTTTCTTT. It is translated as CARPDRTWMGLLTGLGVEAFF. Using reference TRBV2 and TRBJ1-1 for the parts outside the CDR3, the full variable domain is EPEVTQTPSHQVTQMGQEVILRCVPISNHLYFYWYRQILGQKVEFLVSFYNNEISEKSEIFDDQFSVERPDGSNFTLKIRSTKLEDSAMYFCARPDRTWMGLLTGLGVEAFFGQGTRLTVV.

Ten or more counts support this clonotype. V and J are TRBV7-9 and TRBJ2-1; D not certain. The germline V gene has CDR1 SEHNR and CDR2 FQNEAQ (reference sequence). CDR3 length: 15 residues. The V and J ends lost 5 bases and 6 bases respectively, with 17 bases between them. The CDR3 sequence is CASSPKVRISNEQFF. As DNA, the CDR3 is TGTGCCAGCAGCCCAAAGGTCCGGATTTCCAATGAGCAGTTCTTC. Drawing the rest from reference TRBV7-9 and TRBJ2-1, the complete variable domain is DTGVSQNPRHKITKRGQNVTFRCDPISEHNRLYWYRQTLGQGPEFLTYFQNEAQLEKSRLLSDRFSAERPKGSFSTLEIQRTEQGDSAMYLCASSPKVRISNEQFFGPGTRLTVL.

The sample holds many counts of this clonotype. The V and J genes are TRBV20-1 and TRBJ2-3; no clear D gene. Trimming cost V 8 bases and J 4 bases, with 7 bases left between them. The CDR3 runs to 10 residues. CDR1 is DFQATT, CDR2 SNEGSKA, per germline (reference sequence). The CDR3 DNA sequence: TGCAGTTTCCCGGCAGATACGCAGTATTTT. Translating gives CSFPADTQYF.

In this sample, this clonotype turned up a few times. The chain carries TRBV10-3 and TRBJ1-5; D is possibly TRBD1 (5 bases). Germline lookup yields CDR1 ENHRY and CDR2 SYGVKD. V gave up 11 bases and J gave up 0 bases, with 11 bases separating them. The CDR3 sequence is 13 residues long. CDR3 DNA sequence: TGTGCCGCACAGGAGTATAGCAATCAGCCCCAGCATTTT. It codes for CAAQEYSNQPQHF.

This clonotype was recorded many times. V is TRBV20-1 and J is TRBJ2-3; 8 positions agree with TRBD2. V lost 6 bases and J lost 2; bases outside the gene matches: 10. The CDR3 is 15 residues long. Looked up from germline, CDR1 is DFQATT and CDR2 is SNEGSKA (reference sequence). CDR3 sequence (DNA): TGCAGTGCCGTGCGGGGGGAAACCGTCACAGATACGCAGTATTTT. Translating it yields CSAVRGETVTDTQYF.

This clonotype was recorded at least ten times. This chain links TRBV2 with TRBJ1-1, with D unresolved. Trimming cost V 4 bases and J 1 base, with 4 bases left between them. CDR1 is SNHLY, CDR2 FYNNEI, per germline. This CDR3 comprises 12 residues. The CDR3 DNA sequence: TGTGCCAGCAGTGTCCGGAACACTGAAGCTTTCTTT. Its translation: CASSVRNTEAFF.

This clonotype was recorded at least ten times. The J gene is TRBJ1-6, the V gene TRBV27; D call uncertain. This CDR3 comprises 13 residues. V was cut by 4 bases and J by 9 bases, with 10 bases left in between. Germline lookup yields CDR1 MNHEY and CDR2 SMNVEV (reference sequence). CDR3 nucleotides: TGTGCCAGCAGTTATGGATTAGGTTCACCCCTCCACTTT. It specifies CASSYGLGSPLHF.

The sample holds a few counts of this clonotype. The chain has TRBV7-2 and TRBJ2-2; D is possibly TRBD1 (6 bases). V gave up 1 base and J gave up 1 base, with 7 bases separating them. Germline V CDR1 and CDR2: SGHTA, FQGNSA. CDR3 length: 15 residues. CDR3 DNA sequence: TGTGCCAGCAGCTTAGTCAGGGGGAACACCGGGGAGCTGTTTTTT. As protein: CASSLVRGNTGELFF.

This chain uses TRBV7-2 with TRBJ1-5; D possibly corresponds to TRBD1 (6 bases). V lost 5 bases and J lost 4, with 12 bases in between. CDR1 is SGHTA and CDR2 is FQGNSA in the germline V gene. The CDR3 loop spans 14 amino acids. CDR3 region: CASSPGTSNQPQHF. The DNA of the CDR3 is TGTGCCAGCAGCCCCGGGACATCAAATCAGCCCCAGCATTTT.

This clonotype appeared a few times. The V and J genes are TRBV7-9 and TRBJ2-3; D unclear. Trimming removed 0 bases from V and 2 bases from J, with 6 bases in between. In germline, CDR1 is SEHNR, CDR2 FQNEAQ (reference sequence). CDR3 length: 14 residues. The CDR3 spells CASSLARLTDTQYF. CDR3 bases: TGTGCCAGCAGCTTAGCGCGGCTCACAGATACGCAGTATTTT. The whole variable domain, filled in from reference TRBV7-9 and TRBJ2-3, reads DTGVSQNPRHKITKRGQNVTFRCDPISEHNRLYWYRQTLGQGPEFLTYFQNEAQLEKSRLLSDRFSAERPKGSFSTLEIQRTEQGDSAMYLCASSLARLTDTQYFGPGTRLTVL.

The CDR3 protein is CSARFRSSYNEQFF. CDR3 bases: TGCAGTGCTAGATTCCGAAGCTCCTACAATGAGCAGTTCTTC. The V call is TRBV20-1, the J call TRBJ2-1, with D unclear. This CDR3 spans 14 amino acids. Germline V gives CDR1 DFQATT, CDR2 SNEGSKA (reference sequence). The ends were cut back, 2 bases at V and 0 bases at J, with 8 bases in the middle.

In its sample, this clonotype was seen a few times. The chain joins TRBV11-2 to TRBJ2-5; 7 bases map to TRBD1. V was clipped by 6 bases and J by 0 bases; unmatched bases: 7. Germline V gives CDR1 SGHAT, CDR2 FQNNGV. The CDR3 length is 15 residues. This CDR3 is CASSPRGRYQETQYF. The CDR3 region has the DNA TGTGCCAGCAGTCCAAGGGGGCGGTACCAAGAGACCCAGTACTTC.

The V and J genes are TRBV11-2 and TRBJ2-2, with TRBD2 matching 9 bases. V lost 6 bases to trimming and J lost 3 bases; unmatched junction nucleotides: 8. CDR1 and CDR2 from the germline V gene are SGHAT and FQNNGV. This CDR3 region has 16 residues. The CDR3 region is CASRRLAGTYTGELFF. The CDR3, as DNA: TGTGCCAGCAGGAGGCTAGCGGGGACCTACACCGGGGAGCTGTTTTTT.

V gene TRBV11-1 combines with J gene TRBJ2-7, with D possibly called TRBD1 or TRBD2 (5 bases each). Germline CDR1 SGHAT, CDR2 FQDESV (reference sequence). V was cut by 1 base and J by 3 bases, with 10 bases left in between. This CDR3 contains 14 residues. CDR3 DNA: TGTGCCAGCAGCTTAGACTGGGACCGCTACGAGCAGTACTTC. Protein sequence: CASSLDWDRYEQYF.

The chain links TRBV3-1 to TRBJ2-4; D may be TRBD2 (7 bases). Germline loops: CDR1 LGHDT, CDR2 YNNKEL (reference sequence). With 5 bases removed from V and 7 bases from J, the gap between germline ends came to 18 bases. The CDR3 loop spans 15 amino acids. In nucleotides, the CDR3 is TGTGCCAGCAGCTCTACTGGAGGGGGGGCGAACATTCAGTACTTC. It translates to CASSSTGGGANIQYF.

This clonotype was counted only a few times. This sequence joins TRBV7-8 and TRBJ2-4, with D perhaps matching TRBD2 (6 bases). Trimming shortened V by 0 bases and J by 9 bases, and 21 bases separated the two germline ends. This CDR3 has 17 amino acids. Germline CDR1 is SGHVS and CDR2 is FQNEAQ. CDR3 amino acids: CASSLALGGTSTGIQYF. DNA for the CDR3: TGTGCCAGCAGCTTAGCGCTGGGGGGTACCAGCACCGGCATTCAGTACTTC.

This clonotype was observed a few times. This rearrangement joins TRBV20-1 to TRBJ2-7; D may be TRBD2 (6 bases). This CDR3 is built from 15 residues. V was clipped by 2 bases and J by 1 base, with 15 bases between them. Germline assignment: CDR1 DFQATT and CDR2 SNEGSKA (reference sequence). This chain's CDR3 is CSARPIADPSYEQYF. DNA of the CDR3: TGCAGTGCTAGACCAATAGCGGACCCATCCTACGAGCAGTACTTC.

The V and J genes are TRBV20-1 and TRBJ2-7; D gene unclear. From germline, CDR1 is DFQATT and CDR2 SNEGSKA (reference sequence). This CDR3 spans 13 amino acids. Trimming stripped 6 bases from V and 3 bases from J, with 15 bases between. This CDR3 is CSARKVPLYEQYF. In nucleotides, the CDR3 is TGCAGTGCCAGGAAGGTGCCCCTCTACGAGCAGTACTTC.

CDR3 in DNA: TGTGCCAGCAGTTGGATAGGGAACACCGGGGAGCTGTTTTTT. Translating gives CASSWIGNTGELFF. This sequence joins TRBV27 and TRBJ2-2; D ambiguous. The germline gives CDR1 MNHEY, CDR2 SMNVEV (reference sequence). The CDR3 has 14 residues. Trimming pared 4 bases from V and 1 base from J, leaving 7 bases between.

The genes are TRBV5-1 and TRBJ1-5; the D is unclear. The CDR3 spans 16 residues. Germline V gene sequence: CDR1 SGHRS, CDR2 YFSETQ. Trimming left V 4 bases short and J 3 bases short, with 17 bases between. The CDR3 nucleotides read TGCGCCAGCAGCCAGTCGCCAGGAAGGGACAATCAGCCCCAGCATTTT. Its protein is CASSQSPGRDNQPQHF.

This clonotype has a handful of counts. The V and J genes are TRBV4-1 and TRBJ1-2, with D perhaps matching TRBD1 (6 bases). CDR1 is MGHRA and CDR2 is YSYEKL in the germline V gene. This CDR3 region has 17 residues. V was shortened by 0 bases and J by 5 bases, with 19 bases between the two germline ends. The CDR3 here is CASSQEGTRGIIYGYTF. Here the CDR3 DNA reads TGCGCCAGCAGCCAAGAGGGGACACGGGGCATCATTTATGGCTACACCTTC.

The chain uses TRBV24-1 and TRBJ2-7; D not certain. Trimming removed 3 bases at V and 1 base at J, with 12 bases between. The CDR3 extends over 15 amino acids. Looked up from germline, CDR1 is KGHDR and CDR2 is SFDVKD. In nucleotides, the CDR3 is TGTGCCACCAGTGATAAGGTCCAGGCGTCCTACGAGCAGTACTTC. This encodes CATSDKVQASYEQYF.

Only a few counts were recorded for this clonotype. CDR3 coding DNA: TGTGCCAGCAGTAATAGCGCCCAGGGAGGGACCCAGTACTTC. This sequence encodes CASSNSAQGGTQYF. This chain links TRBV12-3 or TRBV12-4 with TRBJ2-5; D possibly corresponds to TRBD2 (6 bases). This CDR3 is built from 14 residues. V lost 5 bases to trimming and J lost 7 bases, with 17 bases between them.

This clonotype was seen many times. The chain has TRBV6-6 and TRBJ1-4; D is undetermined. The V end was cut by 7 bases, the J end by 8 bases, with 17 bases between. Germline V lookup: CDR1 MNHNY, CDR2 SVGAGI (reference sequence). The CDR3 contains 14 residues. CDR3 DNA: TGTGCCAGCACTCCCCAGGTGATGCGAGAAAAACTGTTTTTT. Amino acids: CASTPQVMREKLFF.

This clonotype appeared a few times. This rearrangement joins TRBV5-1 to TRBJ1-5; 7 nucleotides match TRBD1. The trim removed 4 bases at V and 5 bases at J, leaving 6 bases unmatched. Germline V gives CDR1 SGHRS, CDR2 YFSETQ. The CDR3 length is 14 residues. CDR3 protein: CASSVGGGDQPQHF. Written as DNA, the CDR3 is TGCGCCAGCAGCGTAGGGGGCGGGGATCAGCCCCAGCATTTT.

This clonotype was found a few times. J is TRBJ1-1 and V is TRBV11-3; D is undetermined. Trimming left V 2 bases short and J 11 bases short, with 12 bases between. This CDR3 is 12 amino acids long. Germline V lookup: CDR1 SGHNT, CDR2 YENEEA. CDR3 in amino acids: CASSLQPGVAFF. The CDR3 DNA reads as TGTGCCAGCAGCTTACAACCGGGAGTGGCTTTCTTT. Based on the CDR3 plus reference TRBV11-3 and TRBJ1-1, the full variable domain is EAGVVQSPRYKIIEKKQPVAFWCNPISGHNTLYWYLQNLGQGPELLIRYENEEAVDDSQLPKDRFSAERLKGVDSTLKIQPAELGDSAVYLCASSLQPGVAFFGQGTRLTVV.